This entry concerns a single TCR beta chain. There are 15 residues in the CDR3. The germline CDR1 and CDR2 sequences are SGHVS and FNYEAQ. The V and J ends lost 5 bases and 5 bases, in that order; junction bases with no gene match: 9. The sample originates from a study of PD-L1 blockade in urothelial cancer. Sequenced by immunoSEQ multiplex PCR; TCRdb stores in-frame clones only, minus some. The data contain more than 35,000 clones, around 82% of them singletons. The TCR originated in a man between 65 and 85 years old with urothelial cancer. The J gene is TRBJ1-5, the V gene TRBV7-6; 7 nucleotides align to TRBD1. The sample here was PBMCs, taken around atezolizumab (anti-PD-L1) treatment. CDR3 protein: CASSPSPGGDQPQHF. CDR3 in DNA: TGTGCCAGCAGCCCCAGCCCAGGGGGTGATCAGCCCCAGCATTTT.